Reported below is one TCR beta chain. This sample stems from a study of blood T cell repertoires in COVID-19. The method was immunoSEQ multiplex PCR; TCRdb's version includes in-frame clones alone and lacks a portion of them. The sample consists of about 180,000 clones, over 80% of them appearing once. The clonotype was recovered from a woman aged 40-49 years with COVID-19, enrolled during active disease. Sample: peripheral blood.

The CDR3 DNA reads as TGCGCCAGCAGCTTGGAACAGGGGGCTCGGGCTGAAAACACCATATATTTT. This encodes CASSLEQGARAENTIYF. This sequence joins TRBV5-1 and TRBJ1-3, with TRBD1 matching 9 bases. Germline assignment: CDR1 SGHRS and CDR2 YFSETQ. The CDR3 contains 17 residues. V lost 0 bases to trimming and J lost 6 bases; unmatched junction nucleotides: 10.